This T cell receptor (beta chain) was observed in a study of CD8+ T cells in alopecia areata. The study's findings and limits: Higher clonality and more expanded CD8+ clones appeared in lesional than normal scalp.

Treatment reported: oral pan-JAK inhibitor, 5-10 mg twice daily. PBMCs yielded sorted CD4+ and CD8+ T cells. The authors extracted RNA and reverse transcribed it into cDNA as the sequencing template. The assay was immunoSEQ multiplex PCR, and TCRdb's table has in-frame clones only and misses some. The sample contains over 150,000 clones, approximately 56% of which appear only once. Concerning this clone itself: What it recognizes is unknown.

The V and J ends lost 5 bases and 2 bases respectively, with 15 bases between them. The CDR3 totals 15 residues. Per germline, CDR1 SGHTA and CDR2 FQGNSA. The sample was CD4+ T cells sorted from blood, taken at week 4, from a patient treated with tofacitinib. The chain combines TRBV7-2 with TRBJ1-2; D might be TRBD1 (5 bases). The receptor's source is a human donor with alopecia areata. The CDR3 coding sequence is TGTGCCAGCAGCCGCACCCCTCCAGGGAACTATGGCTACACCTTC. Residues: CASSRTPPGNYGYTF.